Below, 21 T cell receptor beta chains from the same sample are listed, as sequenced in a study of blood T cells in healthy people across ages. Through a sample-barcoded 5' primer and a J-beta primer mix, a second PCR was run for roughly 6 to 11 cycles. TCRdb fed the 5' RACE reads into MiXCR, producing one record per CDR3 protein. The profile covers some 800,000 distinct CDR3 sequences, with more than 40% appearing a single time and around 21% taken by the ten largest. The sequencing sample was made of blood. These receptors all stem from a man aged 60-69 years in good health.

The chain recombines TRBV18 with TRBJ2-7, with D tentatively TRBD2 (6 bases). V lost 1 base to trimming and J lost 4 bases, with 20 bases between them. CDR1 and CDR2 (germline): KGHSH, LQKENI. This CDR3 spans 17 amino acids. CDR3 residues: CASSPRRTKEEGYEQYF. In nucleotides, the CDR3 is TGTGCCAGCTCACCACGGAGAACAAAGGAGGAGGGGTACGAGCAGTACTTC.

The V and J genes are TRBV30 and TRBJ1-2, with TRBD1 matching over 7 bases. There are 11 residues in the CDR3. The germline V gene has CDR1 GTSNPN and CDR2 SVGIG (reference sequence). After removal of 7 bases from V and 7 bases from J, the junction contained 6 bases not matched to a gene. CDR3 DNA: TGTGCCTTTAAGACAGGGTCTGGCTACACCTTC. It codes for CAFKTGSGYTF.

J is TRBJ2-5 and V is TRBV9; 10 bases line up with TRBD1. This CDR3 region has 16 residues. The germline V gene has CDR1 SGDLS and CDR2 YYNGEE. V was pared by 4 bases and J by 3 bases, with 9 bases of the junction left unmatched. CDR3 amino acids: CASSKRQGAGEETQYF. The CDR3, as DNA: TGTGCCAGCAGCAAACGACAGGGGGCAGGAGAAGAGACCCAGTACTTC.

This clonotype was detected a few times. The chain employs TRBV24-1 and TRBJ2-5, with no clear D. CDR3 length: 11 residues. Germline CDR1 reads KGHDR; CDR2 reads SFDVKD. Written as DNA, the CDR3 is TGTGCGGTAGGCCACCAAGAGACCCAGTACTTC. Translating it yields CAVGHQETQYF.

The chain links TRBV20-1 to TRBJ2-7, with no clear D. The CDR3 is 15 amino acids. Germline CDR1 DFQATT, CDR2 SNEGSKA (reference sequence). The V and J ends lost 1 base and 0 bases respectively, with 13 bases between them. DNA of the CDR3: TGCAGTGCTAGAGTCCCTGGGAAGTACTCCTACGAGCAGTACTTC. Amino acids: CSARVPGKYSYEQYF.

About this clonotype itself: A much larger clone lies a single base off, so this may be a read error. CDR3 nucleotides: TGTGCCAGCAGTGAAGACCCGACAGGGAACGAGCAGTACTTC. Residues: CASSEDPTGNEQYF. The chain has TRBV25-1 and TRBJ2-5; TRBD1 matches 7 bases. The DNA end favors TRBJ2-7, so the J call may be wrong. The V gene's germline CDR1 is MGHDK and CDR2 SYGVNS. The length of the CDR3 is 14 residues.

Only a few counts were recorded for this clonotype. The chain has TRBV27 and TRBJ1-2, with D maybe TRBD1 (5 bases). V was trimmed by 1 base and J by 8 bases, leaving 11 bases between them. The CDR3 is 13 residues long. CDR1 and CDR2 (germline): MNHEY, SMNVEV (reference sequence). CDR3 coding DNA: TGTGCCAGCAGTTTATTGGGGGGGGAGGGCTACACCTTC. Protein: CASSLLGGEGYTF.

This clonotype was counted only a few times. The chain has TRBV12-3 or TRBV12-4 and TRBJ2-1; D may be TRBD1 or TRBD2 (6 bases each). This CDR3 has 13 residues. With 6 bases removed from V and 9 bases from J, the gap between germline ends came to 15 bases. This CDR3 reads CASSSRGGSEQFF. The CDR3 DNA sequence: TGTGCCAGCAGCTCCAGGGGAGGTAGTGAGCAGTTCTTC.

The V and J genes are TRBV12-3 or TRBV12-4 and TRBJ1-3; no definite D call. The CDR3 sequence is 14 residues long. V lost 2 bases, J lost 1 base, and 6 bases lay in between. The CDR3 bases are TGTGCCAGCAGTTTATCGGGGTCTGGAAACACCATATATTTT. Translation gives CASSLSGSGNTIYF.

This clonotype occurred once. The rearrangement uses TRBV6-5 and TRBJ2-6; D perhaps matches TRBD1 (5 bases). Germline CDR1 is MNHEY and CDR2 is SVGAGI. The V and J ends lost 11 bases and 0 bases respectively, with 14 bases between them. CDR3 length: 15 amino acids. The CDR3 is CASGPEYSGANVLTF. CDR3 nucleotide sequence: TGTGCCTCAGGGCCGGAGTACTCTGGGGCCAACGTCCTGACTTTC.

The gene calls are TRBV11-2 and TRBJ2-5; D is ambiguous. The germline V and J ends were trimmed by 1 base and 2 bases, with 11 bases remaining between them. The CDR3 loop spans 15 amino acids. CDR1 SGHAT and CDR2 FQNNGV come from the germline V gene. The CDR3 here is CASSLARHRQETQYF. The CDR3 DNA follows: TGTGCCAGCAGCTTAGCTCGACACCGACAAGAGACCCAGTACTTC.

V gene TRBV6-2 or TRBV6-3 combines with J gene TRBJ2-7; 8 positions agree with TRBD2. CDR1 is MNHEY and CDR2 is SVGEGT in the germline V gene. The V and J ends lost 0 bases and 3 bases, in that order; junction bases with no gene match: 7. The CDR3 runs 16 residues. CDR3 amino acids: CASSYSPPGGYYEQYF. DNA for the CDR3: TGTGCCAGCAGTTACTCCCCCCCGGGGGGGTACTACGAGCAGTACTTC.

The sample holds a few counts of this clonotype. The rearrangement joins TRBV7-2 to TRBJ2-5; D is unresolved. V lost 2 bases and J 1 base, leaving 14 bases between the germline ends. Germline V lookup: CDR1 SGHTA, CDR2 FQGNSA. The CDR3 totals 16 residues. CDR3: CASSLRVLKSQETQYF. The CDR3 DNA is TGTGCCAGCAGCTTAAGGGTCCTTAAGTCCCAAGAGACCCAGTACTTC.

The chain is built from TRBV6-7 and TRBJ2-7, with a possible D match to TRBD1 (5 bases). TRBV6-7 is an ORF for which the function is uncertain. Trimming took 5 bases from V and 4 from J, leaving 9 bases between them. The CDR3 has 12 amino acids. The CDR3 DNA sequence: TGTGCCAGCAGTGGACACCTATACGAGCAGTACTTC. As protein: CASSGHLYEQYF.

This clonotype was recorded a few times. The V and J genes are TRBV7-2 and TRBJ2-7, with unresolved D. The CDR3 extends over 13 amino acids. V gave up 5 bases and J gave up 5 bases, with 13 bases separating them. Germline V gene lookup returns CDR1 SGHTA and CDR2 FQGNSA. This chain's CDR3 is CASSVEVVHEQYF. CDR3 nucleotides: TGTGCCAGCAGCGTAGAGGTGGTCCACGAGCAGTACTTC.

The chain combines TRBV28 with TRBJ2-1; 9 nucleotides line up with TRBD1. The CDR3 is made up of 16 amino acids. J was trimmed by 7 bases and V by 4 bases; bases with no gene match: 11. The germline gives CDR1 MDHEN, CDR2 SYDVKM. CDR3 in amino acids: CASSSIGTGLTNEQFF. The CDR3 region has the DNA TGTGCCAGCAGTTCCATTGGGACAGGGCTTACAAATGAGCAGTTCTTC.

This chain uses TRBV7-9 with TRBJ1-2, with D uncertain. Germline CDR1 is SEHNR and CDR2 is FQNEAQ (reference sequence). Trimming pared 3 bases from V and 8 bases from J, leaving 10 bases between. There are 12 residues in the CDR3. CDR3 sequence: CASSLREPGYTF. In DNA form, the CDR3 reads TGTGCCAGCAGCTTGAGGGAGCCAGGCTACACCTTC.

The rearrangement links TRBV29-1 to TRBJ2-3; 9 bases line up with TRBD1. J gave up 7 bases and V 7 bases, and 15 bases lay outside the gene matches. Germline V gene lookup returns CDR1 SQVTM and CDR2 ANQGSEA. The CDR3 contains 15 residues. CDR3: CSGLGGGQGIYTQYF. The CDR3 DNA follows: TGCAGCGGTTTGGGCGGGGGACAGGGCATATATACGCAGTATTTT.

This clonotype was found a few times. The chain carries TRBV9 and TRBJ2-3; the match to TRBD2 covers 14 bases. The V segment lost 2 bases and the J segment 5 bases; nucleotides outside the gene matches: 13. Germline CDR1 and CDR2: SGDLS and YYNGEE. This CDR3 has 19 amino acids. The CDR3 nucleotides read TGTGCCAGCAGCGTCGGACTAGCGGGGGGTCAACCTTCTGGAGATACGCAGTATTTT. This gives the protein CASSVGLAGGQPSGDTQYF.

This clonotype showed up just a few times. The chain is built from TRBV6-5 and TRBJ2-3; D is tentatively TRBD1 or TRBD2 (5 bases each). CDR1 and CDR2 from the germline V gene are MNHEY and SVGAGI. Trimming took off 8 bases at V and 0 bases at J, with 15 bases between the two ends. There are 15 residues in the CDR3. CDR3 region: CASGGLGDSTDTQYF. The CDR3 nucleotides read TGTGCCAGCGGGGGTCTGGGAGATAGCACAGATACGCAGTATTTT.

This clonotype was counted between two and nine times. The chain carries TRBV20-1 and TRBJ2-1; 7 bases agree with TRBD2. This CDR3 comprises 14 residues. V lost 6 bases and J lost 8; bases outside the gene matches: 13. The V gene's germline CDR1 is DFQATT and CDR2 SNEGSKA (reference sequence). The chain's CDR3 is CSARWAGVIDEQFF. CDR3 coding DNA: TGCAGTGCCCGCTGGGCGGGAGTTATAGATGAGCAGTTCTTC.